Listed below are T cell receptor beta chains from one sample, sequenced in a study of cytomegalovirus exposure and HLA in healthy donors. Data came from immunoSEQ multiplex PCR; TCRdb stores just in-frame clones and leaves some out. The sample lists approximately 79,000 clones; around 70% were seen once. The material sequenced was PBMCs. All receptors come from a man aged 35-49 years in good health and CMV-seropositive. The conserved cysteine and the conserved F or W are not part of the CDR3 here. The D gene is left open where the match is weak.

j_call v_call d_call cdr3_aa
TRBJ2-3 TRBV30 - AWSEGGPTDTQY
TRBJ1-1 TRBV7-2 TRBD1 ASRTGEATEAF
TRBJ2-1 TRBV9 TRBD1 ASSVGMGQTSSYNEQF
TRBJ2-5 TRBV5-4 - ASSSQAQETQY
TRBJ1-2 TRBV7-9 - ASSLAEGVTCGYT
TRBJ1-1 TRBV13 - ASSLARASDGEKAF
TRBJ1-1 TRBV7-2 - ASSFWEGGAF
TRBJ2-3 TRBV5-1 TRBD2 ASSLQGLAGGDTQY
TRBJ2-3 TRBV13 - ASRAGGTDTQY
TRBJ1-1 TRBV6-5 - ASSYSKGVGTEAF
TRBJ1-2 TRBV15 TRBD1 ATSRDNPGGGYT
TRBJ1-5 TRBV6-1 - ASSLTGPQPQH
TRBJ1-1 TRBV29-1 - SVGDTEAF
TRBJ2-7 TRBV15 TRBD2 ATSRGGSSYEQY
TRBJ1-1 TRBV6-5 - ASSFRRITEAF
TRBJ2-7 TRBV7-8 - ASSLELGQGCEQY
TRBJ2-2 TRBV5-6 - ASAKGLGELF
TRBJ1-1 TRBV18 - ASSRLGANTEAF
TRBJ2-5 TRBV29-1 - SAGSAGPQETQY
TRBJ1-1 TRBV2 - ASSDPAGGTEAF
TRBJ1-1 TRBV4-1 - ASSPTISLKRTEAF
TRBJ2-1 TRBV14 - ASSRVSGEQF
TRBJ2-1 TRBV18 TRBD2 ASSPAAGGHVEQF
TRBJ1-2 TRBV15 - ATSIDSNYGYT
TRBJ1-6 TRBV18 TRBD1 ASSPDRANSPLH
TRBJ2-3 TRBV7-2 TRBD1 ASSSGTGNTQY
TRBJ2-1 TRBV5-6 - ASSSGTSWSSYNEQF
TRBJ2-5 TRBV10-3 - AISPGKETQY
TRBJ2-1 TRBV19 TRBD2 ASSIRRLAENNEQF